This paragraph covers one TCR beta chain sequence. The data belong to a study of blood T cell repertoires in COVID-19. The V gene end was trimmed by 7 bases and the J gene end by 5 bases; junction bases not matched to a gene: 7. From germline, CDR1 is SNHLY and CDR2 FYNNEI. This CDR3 comprises 15 residues. Produced via immunoSEQ multiplex PCR; TCRdb's table is partial and in-frame only. This sample yields 55,000 to 75,000 clones, of which more than 65% are seen a single time; 8% to 10% belongs to the top ten. The sequencing input was peripheral blood. The genes are TRBV2 and TRBJ2-1; 11 bases are a match to TRBD2. This TCR was sampled from a man at least 80 years old with COVID-19, enrolled during active disease. In DNA, the CDR3 is TGTGCCAGCAAGGGACTAGCGGTCCAACACAATGAGCAGTTCTTC. The encoded protein is CASKGLAVQHNEQFF. Full variable domain (remainder filled in from reference TRBV2 and TRBJ2-1): EPEVTQTPSHQVTQMGQEVILRCVPISNHLYFYWYRQILGQKVEFLVSFYNNEISEKSEIFDDQFSVERPDGSNFTLKIRSTKLEDSAMYFCASKGLAVQHNEQFFGPGTRLTVL.